The clone carrying this T cell receptor (beta chain) was counted a few times. This sample was included in a study of metastatic and nonmetastatic thyroid tumors. Background on the study: Thyroid patients, malignant and benign, had repertoires compared across blood and tumor or nodule tissue.

All patients reached thyroid surgery having received no treatment beforehand. In the study's own analysis: Between-group CDR3 differences, defined by clinicopathological status, yielded a distant-metastasis classifier for papillary thyroid cancer. TCRdb re-clonotyped the PCR reads via MiXCR. None of the V and J calls come from the authors' own analysis; TCRdb made them. The data contain about 69,000 clones, approximately 15% of them singletons. Trimming removed 3 bases from V and 4 bases from J, with 9 bases in between. Germline values: CDR1 MNHNS, CDR2 SASEGT. The CDR3 has 13 amino acids. The clonotype was recovered from a male donor with papillary thyroid cancer or a benign thyroid nodule (not recorded which). Some clones in this sample may be carry-over from other donors' samples. The chain uses TRBV6-1 and TRBJ1-2; D is ambiguous. Sequenced: blood. This chain's CDR3 is CASSDVTVYGYTF. CDR3 DNA sequence: TGTGCCAGCAGTGATGTCACGGTCTATGGCTACACCTTC.